The next 10 T cell receptor beta chains were all read from a single sample in a study of cytomegalovirus exposure and HLA in healthy donors. PCR amplification relied on 60 Vbeta primers (plus 13 Jbeta primers). Sequencing was performed with immunoSEQ multiplex PCR; in TCRdb, only in-frame clones are kept and a portion is missing. The sample yields some 130,000 clones, approximately 80% seen once. The sample consisted of PBMCs. The receptors here all came from a man aged 30 to 39 in good health and CMV-seronegative.

V and J are TRBV5-1 and TRBJ2-7, with 12 bases aligning to TRBD2. V was clipped by 3 bases and J by 4 bases; unmatched bases: 2. Per the germline V gene, CDR1 is SGHRS and CDR2 is YFSETQ. This CDR3 region has 14 residues. CDR3 region: CASSWTSGAYEQYF. The CDR3 bases are TGCGCCAGCAGCTGGACTAGCGGGGCTTACGAGCAGTACTTC.

The chain links TRBV4-1 to TRBJ1-1, with 7 bases identical to TRBD1. The CDR3 sequence is 15 residues long. Losses at the gene ends were 8 bases for V and 1 base for J; bases not matched to a gene: 10. Germline V lookup: CDR1 MGHRA, CDR2 YSYEKL. The CDR3 loop reads CASRMEGAQNTEAFF. The CDR3 nucleotides are TGCGCCAGCCGAATGGAGGGGGCTCAGAACACTGAAGCTTTCTTT.

J is TRBJ2-3 and V is TRBV5-1; no reliable D call. Germline CDR1 and CDR2: SGHRS and YFSETQ. V lost 4 bases and J 5 bases, leaving 11 bases between the germline ends. The CDR3 spans 13 residues. CDR3 coding DNA: TGCGCCAGCAGCCCACCGAGGTTAGATACGCAGTATTTT. It is translated as CASSPPRLDTQYF.

The chain links TRBV11-1 to TRBJ2-1; 11 bases align to TRBD2. Germline V gene lookup returns CDR1 SGHAT and CDR2 FQDESV (reference sequence). The trim removed 5 bases at V and 7 bases at J, leaving 7 bases unmatched. The CDR3 spans 15 residues. The DNA of the CDR3 is TGTGCCAGCAGCCTAATAGCGGGAGGGGCGAATGAGCAGTTCTTC. This translates into CASSLIAGGANEQFF. The variable domain in full, completed from reference TRBV11-1 and TRBJ2-1, reads EAEVAQSPRYKITEKSQAVAFWCDPISGHATLYWYRQILGQGPELLVQFQDESVVDDSQLPKDRFSAERLKGVDSTLKIQPAELGDSAMYLCASSLIAGGANEQFFGPGTRLTVL.

DNA of the CDR3: TGTGCCAGCATCACTACCCCCACAGGGCCCAATCAGCCCCAGCATTTT. Protein product: CASITTPTGPNQPQHF. The chain combines TRBV28 with TRBJ1-5; possibly TRBD1 for D (6 bases). Germline lookup yields CDR1 MDHEN and CDR2 SYDVKM. The V gene lost 7 bases and the J gene lost 3 bases, with 19 bases spanning the gap. CDR3 size: 16 residues.

This clone was observed once. The gene calls are TRBV4-1 and TRBJ2-3, with D tentatively TRBD2 (6 bases). Germline V gives CDR1 MGHRA, CDR2 YSYEKL. The CDR3 extends over 17 amino acids. Trimming took off 2 bases at V and 5 bases at J, with 20 bases between the two ends. Here the CDR3 DNA reads TGCGCCAGCAGCCAAAAGTACCGGGAGTTAGGAGAAGATACGCAGTATTTT. This encodes CASSQKYRELGEDTQYF.

V gene TRBV30 combines with J gene TRBJ2-1; 15 bases match TRBD2. This CDR3 comprises 14 residues. V dropped 3 bases and J dropped 7; count of bases not matched to a gene: 1. Germline V CDR1 and CDR2: GTSNPN, SVGIG (reference sequence). The CDR3 coding sequence is TGTGCCTGGAGCGGGACTAGCGGGGGGAATGAGCAGTTCTTC. This encodes CAWSGTSGGNEQFF. Full variable domain (outside the CDR3, taken from reference TRBV30 and TRBJ2-1): SQTIHQWPATLVQPVGSPLSLECTVEGTSNPNLYWYRQAAGRGLQLLFYSVGIGQISSEVPQNLSASRPQDRQFILSSKKLLLSDSGFYLCAWSGTSGGNEQFFGPGTRLTVL.

This clone was detected only once. The gene calls are TRBV7-9 and TRBJ1-2; no clear D. Germline lookup yields CDR1 SEHNR and CDR2 FQNEAQ (reference sequence). Trimming took 7 bases from V and 0 from J, leaving 12 bases between them. The CDR3 consists of 14 residues. The CDR3 nucleotides read TGTGCCAGCACCCTTTCGGGGACTAACTATGGCTACACCTTC. This codes for CASTLSGTNYGYTF. Drawing the rest from reference TRBV7-9 and TRBJ1-2, the complete variable domain is DTGVSQNPRHKITKRGQNVTFRCDPISEHNRLYWYRQTLGQGPEFLTYFQNEAQLEKSRLLSDRFSAERPKGSFSTLEIQRTEQGDSAMYLCASTLSGTNYGYTFGSGTRLTVV.

This clone turned up a few times. The CDR3 DNA follows: TGTGCCACCCGAAGAGGGTGGGACACTGAAGCTTTCTTT. Amino acid sequence: CATRRGWDTEAFF. The V call is TRBV7-9, the J call TRBJ1-1; unclear D gene. Germline V gene lookup returns CDR1 SEHNR and CDR2 FQNEAQ (reference sequence). Trimming took off 10 bases at V and 3 bases at J, with 15 bases between the two ends. The CDR3 length is 13 residues.

The rearrangement uses TRBV28 and TRBJ2-7, with 7 bases aligning to TRBD1. Trimming cost V 6 bases and J 1 base; bases outside gene matches: 9. CDR3 length: 15 amino acids. CDR1 is MDHEN and CDR2 is SYDVKM in the germline V gene. CDR3 region: CASRKGATASYEQYF. The CDR3 DNA sequence: TGTGCCAGCAGGAAGGGGGCGACGGCGTCCTACGAGCAGTACTTC.